This is a list of T cell receptor beta chains from one sample in a study of glioma-infiltrating T cells. MiXCR, run by TCRdb on the multiplex PCR reads, gives a single entry per CDR3 protein. This table holds some 100,000 distinct CDR3 sequences, 20% to 30% found once. Sequencing was performed on glioma tissue, nonneoplastic brain tissue, or PBMCs (not recorded which). The receptors were sampled from a human donor with low-grade glioma or glioblastoma, undergoing nonglioma brain surgery, or in good health (not recorded which). Each CDR3 is given with its conserved first and last residue. Fields, in order: D gene, J gene, clone size, V gene, CDR3 DNA, CDR3 protein. The D gene is left open where the match is weak. Clone size is shown for a subset of rows, as once, few, many or a class of expanded clone.

d_call: .
j_call: TRBJ1-1
clone_size: many
v_call: TRBV7-2
cdr3_nt: TGTGCCAGCAGCGGCACACTCCTCTCTGGCAGGGGTGGTGAAGCTTTCTTT
cdr3_aa: CASSGTLLSGRGGEAFF

d_call: .
j_call: TRBJ1-1
clone_size: many
v_call: TRBV20-1
cdr3_nt: TGCAGTGCTAGTCGGACTGAAGCTTTCTTT
cdr3_aa: CSASRTEAFF

d_call: .
j_call: TRBJ1-1
clone_size: .
v_call: TRBV7-2
cdr3_nt: TGTGCCAGCAGCTTAAGGGGCTCGAACACTGAAACTCTCTTT
cdr3_aa: CASSLRGSNTETLF

d_call: .
j_call: TRBJ2-1
clone_size: many
v_call: TRBV11-3
cdr3_nt: TGTGCCAGCAGCCCTAACGGCAGGGTAAGCTCCTACAATGAGCAGTTCTTC
cdr3_aa: CASSPNGRVSSYNEQFF

d_call: TRBD1
j_call: TRBJ2-7
clone_size: .
v_call: TRBV29-1
cdr3_nt: TGCAGCGTTGCCCGGACAGGGCAAATCTACGAGCAGTACTTC
cdr3_aa: CSVARTGQIYEQYF

d_call: TRBD1
j_call: TRBJ1-5
clone_size: many
v_call: TRBV19
cdr3_nt: TGTGCCAGTAGTATCTTCCCGGGACAGGGGAATCAGCCCCAGCATTTT
cdr3_aa: CASSIFPGQGNQPQHF

d_call: TRBD2
j_call: TRBJ2-1
clone_size: many
v_call: TRBV7-7
cdr3_nt: TGTGCCAGCAGCTTATCCTTAAGCACGGTCGGGCCTAGCGGGGTAGGTGAGCAGTTCTTC
cdr3_aa: CASSLSLSTVGPSGVGEQFF

d_call: .
j_call: TRBJ1-6
clone_size: .
v_call: TRBV13
cdr3_nt: TGTGCCAGCAGCTTACGAGTGAGGAATTCACCCCTCCACTTT
cdr3_aa: CASSLRVRNSPLHF

d_call: TRBD2
j_call: TRBJ2-3
clone_size: few
v_call: TRBV7-2
cdr3_nt: TGTGCCAGCAGCCAAACCAGCGGGGGTTCCTCTAGCACAGATACGCAGTATTTT
cdr3_aa: CASSQTSGGSSSTDTQYF

d_call: .
j_call: TRBJ1-2
clone_size: many
v_call: TRBV7-9
cdr3_nt: TGTGCCAGCAGCTTAGCCGACCTCTATGGCTACACCTTC
cdr3_aa: CASSLADLYGYTF

d_call: .
j_call: TRBJ1-1
clone_size: .
v_call: TRBV7-9
cdr3_nt: TGTGCCAGCAGCTCGTCAAGCCCCGCCGTGAAAACTGAAGCTTTCTTC
cdr3_aa: CASSSSSPAVKTEAFF

d_call: .
j_call: TRBJ1-5
clone_size: many
v_call: TRBV12-3/TRBV12-4
cdr3_nt: TGTGCCAGCAGTTTAGGAGTTAGAAGCAATCAGCCCCAGCATTTT
cdr3_aa: CASSLGVRSNQPQHF

d_call: TRBD2
j_call: TRBJ2-1
clone_size: many
v_call: TRBV6-1
cdr3_nt: TGTGCCAGTAGAAACGGGGGGGGCTACAATGAGCAGTTCTTC
cdr3_aa: CASRNGGGYNEQFF

d_call: .
j_call: TRBJ1-2
clone_size: many
v_call: TRBV5-1
cdr3_nt: TGCGCCAGCAGTCCAGACCAGCCTTCCTATGGCTACACCTTC
cdr3_aa: CASSPDQPSYGYTF

d_call: .
j_call: TRBJ1-3
clone_size: many
v_call: TRBV20-1
cdr3_nt: TGCAGTGCTAAAAATCTGGGGGGTGGAAACACCATATATTTT
cdr3_aa: CSAKNLGGGNTIYF

d_call: .
j_call: TRBJ2-7
clone_size: .
v_call: TRBV29-1
cdr3_nt: TGCAGCGGGGGGGGCAGTCGCCGGGACGAGCAGTACTTC
cdr3_aa: CSGGGSRRDEQYF

d_call: .
j_call: TRBJ2-1
clone_size: many
v_call: TRBV27
cdr3_nt: TGTGCCAGCACCCCCACTCAGGGCTCCTACAATGAGCAGTTCTTC
cdr3_aa: CASTPTQGSYNEQFF

d_call: .
j_call: TRBJ2-1
clone_size: many
v_call: TRBV27
cdr3_nt: TGTGCCAGCAGTCTATACCGCCGAATCTCAGACTCAGGCAATGAGCAGTTCTTC
cdr3_aa: CASSLYRRISDSGNEQFF

d_call: TRBD2
j_call: TRBJ2-1
clone_size: once
v_call: TRBV2
cdr3_nt: TGTGCCAGCAAGACGGGAGGAAGCTCCTACAATGAGCAGTTCTTC
cdr3_aa: CASKTGGSSYNEQFF

d_call: .
j_call: TRBJ2-3
clone_size: .
v_call: TRBV5-1
cdr3_nt: TGCGCCAGCAGCTTGGCCGTGAAGGGGCCAGATACGCAGTATTTT
cdr3_aa: CASSLAVKGPDTQYF

d_call: .
j_call: TRBJ2-5
clone_size: .
v_call: TRBV2
cdr3_nt: TGTGCCAGCAGTGAAAGACGACAGAAAGAGACCCAGTACTTC
cdr3_aa: CASSERRQKETQYF

d_call: TRBD1
j_call: TRBJ2-7
clone_size: .
v_call: TRBV20-1
cdr3_nt: TGCAGTGCTAGAGACCCCACAGGGGGAGCCTACGAGCAGTACTTC
cdr3_aa: CSARDPTGGAYEQYF

d_call: .
j_call: TRBJ2-7
clone_size: many
v_call: TRBV4-1
cdr3_nt: TGCGCCAGCAGCCACCCGACGGTGTCAAGATACGAGCAGTACTTC
cdr3_aa: CASSHPTVSRYEQYF

d_call: .
j_call: TRBJ1-5
clone_size: many
v_call: TRBV20-1
cdr3_nt: TGCAGTGCGAGTTCGCCCCGCCGGGCAGCTAGCAATCAGCCCCAGCATTTT
cdr3_aa: CSASSPRRAASNQPQHF

d_call: .
j_call: TRBJ1-5
clone_size: many
v_call: TRBV7-2
cdr3_nt: TGTGCCAGCAGCTTCCGGGTGAGCAATCAGCCCCAGCATTTT
cdr3_aa: CASSFRVSNQPQHF

d_call: .
j_call: TRBJ1-5
clone_size: many
v_call: TRBV2
cdr3_nt: TGTGCCCAGCACCAGGGCAATCAGCCCCAGCATTTT
cdr3_aa: CAQHQGNQPQHF

d_call: .
j_call: TRBJ2-5
clone_size: few
v_call: TRBV19
cdr3_nt: TGTGCCAGTAGTATTGTTGACAGGCAAGAGACCCAGTACTTC
cdr3_aa: CASSIVDRQETQYF

d_call: TRBD1
j_call: TRBJ2-1
clone_size: .
v_call: TRBV5-5
cdr3_nt: TGTGCCAGCAGCTCACCGGGGACAGGGTACACTGAGCAGTTCTTC
cdr3_aa: CASSSPGTGYTEQFF

d_call: .
j_call: TRBJ2-1
clone_size: .
v_call: TRBV20-1
cdr3_nt: TGCAGTGCTAGAGATCCAACTCAGGGAAGGGCCGATGAGCAGTTCTTT
cdr3_aa: CSARDPTQGRADEQFF

d_call: .
j_call: TRBJ2-3
clone_size: .
v_call: TRBV29-1
cdr3_nt: TGCAGCGTTGAAGATCTGCAGACGCAGTATTTT
cdr3_aa: CSVEDLQTQYF

d_call: .
j_call: TRBJ2-7
clone_size: .
v_call: TRBV3-1
cdr3_nt: TGTGCCAGCAGCCAGGGGAAAGAGCAGTACTTC
cdr3_aa: CASSQGKEQYF

d_call: .
j_call: TRBJ1-3
clone_size: many
v_call: TRBV2
cdr3_nt: TGTGCCCTCTTACGGTTCGGAAACACCATATATTTT
cdr3_aa: CALLRFGNTIYF

d_call: TRBD1
j_call: TRBJ2-5
clone_size: many
v_call: TRBV27
cdr3_nt: TGTGCCAGCAGTATAGACCGGACAGGGGCAGAGACCCAGTACTTC
cdr3_aa: CASSIDRTGAETQYF

d_call: .
j_call: TRBJ2-3
clone_size: .
v_call: TRBV5-1
cdr3_nt: TGCGCCAGAAGCTATCCAGATACGCAGTATTTT
cdr3_aa: CARSYPDTQYF

d_call: .
j_call: TRBJ2-7
clone_size: many
v_call: TRBV11-2
cdr3_nt: TGTGCCAGCAGCTTATACGCGACAGCCTCCTACGAGCAGTACTTC
cdr3_aa: CASSLYATASYEQYF

d_call: .
j_call: TRBJ2-3
clone_size: many
v_call: TRBV12-3/TRBV12-4
cdr3_nt: TGTGCCAGCACCCCAGGAGGGGCCAGAGATACGCAGTATTTT
cdr3_aa: CASTPGGARDTQYF

d_call: .
j_call: TRBJ2-1
clone_size: many
v_call: TRBV6-2/TRBV6-3
cdr3_nt: TGTGCCAGCAGTTACGACAGCTCCTACAATGAGCAGTTCTTC
cdr3_aa: CASSYDSSYNEQFF